This TCR beta chain was sequenced during a study of blood T cells in healthy people across ages. A second PCR, run for about 7 to 12 cycles, used a sample-barcoded 5' primer plus a J-beta primer mix. Via MiXCR, TCRdb re-called the 5' RACE reads, giving one row per CDR3 protein. The repertoire holds more than 800,000 distinct CDR3 sequences, with about 28% as singletons. Regarding the study as a whole: Long-lived donors carried more naive CD4+ cells and greater diversity than aged donors.

Germline CDR1 reads SGHTA; CDR2 reads FQGNSA. The CDR3 is made up of 15 amino acids. This clonotype was found a few times. Antigen unknown. Given a much more abundant clone one base away, this may be a read error. This TCR was recovered from a woman older than 75 in good health. The sample consisted of blood. The genes are TRBV7-2 and TRBJ1-2, with D possibly being TRBD1 (5 bases). The CDR3: CASSLGFMGLAGCTF. In DNA form, the CDR3 reads TGTGCCAGCAGCTTAGGTTTTATGGGGCTGGCTGGCTGCACCTTC.